These 13 T cell receptor beta chains were sequenced from one sample in a study of OX40 agonist ivuxolimab in advanced cancers. Clones were read by immunoSEQ multiplex PCR, and TCRdb kept only the in-frame ones, dropping some. Among about 68,000 clones, roughly 88% were seen once, and the ten largest hold 0.75% to 1%. This material consisted of CD4+ or CD8+ T cells sorted from blood, taken in a trial of the OX40 agonist ivuxolimab. The origin of the receptors is an adult with an advanced solid tumor such as melanoma, head and neck, liver or kidney cancer.

The gene calls are TRBV7-6 and TRBJ1-5; no clear D. The CDR3 spans 13 residues. Germline V lookup: CDR1 SGHVS, CDR2 FNYEAQ. V was trimmed by 5 bases and J by 5 bases, leaving 10 bases between them. CDR3 in DNA: TGTGCCAGCAGCCTGGACCCCGATCAGCCCCAGCATTTT. It translates to CASSLDPDQPQHF.

CDR3 DNA: TGTGCCAGCAGCTTAGCGAGACAGGGTTACAATGAGCAGTTCTTC. It translates to CASSLARQGYNEQFF. The J gene is TRBJ2-1, the V gene TRBV7-8; 7 positions match TRBD1. Germline CDR1 is SGHVS and CDR2 is FQNEAQ. This CDR3 has 15 amino acids. V shed 0 bases, J shed 4 bases, and the junction held 3 bases outside the gene matches.

The V call is TRBV4-1, the J call TRBJ1-1, with TRBD1 matching 8 bases. CDR3 length equals 15 residues. Germline CDR1 reads MGHRA; CDR2 reads YSYEKL. V dropped 1 base and J dropped 11; count of bases not matched to a gene: 12. CDR3 coding DNA: TGCGCCAGCAGCCAAGGACCGGGGACAGGCCGGGGGGCTTTCTTT. As protein: CASSQGPGTGRGAFF.

The rearrangement joins TRBV2 to TRBJ2-1; TRBD2 agrees at 14 bases. This CDR3 comprises 14 residues. The junction had 4 bases not matched to a gene; V was cut back by 6 bases and J by 9 bases. The V gene's germline CDR1 is SNHLY and CDR2 FYNNEI. The CDR3 DNA sequence: TGTGCCAGCAGGGGACTAGCGGGAGTAGGTGAGCAGTTCTTC. Translated, it gives CASRGLAGVGEQFF.

The chain recombines TRBV28 with TRBJ1-1; D ambiguous. The germline V gene has CDR1 MDHEN and CDR2 SYDVKM. The V end lost 3 bases, the J end lost 1 base, and 6 bases lay between the germline ends. The length of the CDR3 is 13 residues. The chain's CDR3 is CASSFNRNTEAFF. The CDR3 bases are TGTGCCAGCAGTTTTAACAGGAACACTGAAGCTTTCTTT.

The genes are TRBV30 and TRBJ2-7; D call uncertain. Trimming took off 4 bases at V and 2 bases at J, with 15 bases between the two ends. The CDR3 is made up of 14 amino acids. Germline CDR1 is GTSNPN and CDR2 is SVGIG (reference sequence). CDR3 nucleotide sequence: TGTGCCTGGACATCAAGGAGCAGAACCTACGAGCAGTACTTC. Protein: CAWTSRSRTYEQYF. Looking up the rest from reference TRBV30 and TRBJ2-7 gives the full variable domain: SQTIHQWPATLVQPVGSPLSLECTVEGTSNPNLYWYRQAAGRGLQLLFYSVGIGQISSEVPQNLSASRPQDRQFILSSKKLLLSDSGFYLCAWTSRSRTYEQYFGPGTRLTVT.

This chain uses TRBV7-3 with TRBJ2-2, with 8 bases matching TRBD1. The germline V gene has CDR1 SGHTA and CDR2 FQGTGA. V lost 5 bases to trimming and J lost 5 bases; unmatched junction nucleotides: 7. There are 15 residues in the CDR3. In DNA, the CDR3 is TGTGCCAGCAGCCCCGACAGGGGATTAACCGGGGAGCTGTTTTTT. This sequence encodes CASSPDRGLTGELFF.

This clone showed up just a few times. The rearrangement joins TRBV19 to TRBJ2-2; perhaps TRBD2 as D (5 bases). The CDR3 runs to 14 residues. Trimming shortened V by 5 bases and J by 6 bases, and 13 bases separated the two germline ends. Germline V gene lookup returns CDR1 LNHDA and CDR2 SQIVND (reference sequence). The CDR3 loop is CASSSLGLAGELFF. CDR3 nucleotide sequence: TGTGCCAGTAGTTCCCTCGGACTGGCCGGGGAGCTGTTTTTT.

This chain uses TRBV6-6 with TRBJ2-7, with D possibly being TRBD2 (6 bases). This CDR3 region has 13 residues. Trimming removed 4 bases from V and 7 bases from J, with 14 bases in between. Germline V gives CDR1 MNHNY, CDR2 SVGAGI (reference sequence). Here the CDR3 reads CASSSTGAWEQYF. CDR3 bases: TGTGCCAGCAGTTCCACGGGAGCGTGGGAGCAGTACTTC.

This chain links TRBV29-1 with TRBJ1-1, with no clear D. The ends were cut back, 3 bases at V and 5 bases at J, with 7 bases in the middle. The CDR3 sequence is 11 residues long. Per germline, CDR1 SQVTM and CDR2 ANQGSEA. The chain's CDR3 is CSVERETEAFF. In DNA, the CDR3 is TGCAGCGTTGAGAGGGAAACTGAAGCTTTCTTT. Looking up the rest from reference TRBV29-1 and TRBJ1-1 gives the full variable domain: SAVISQKPSRDICQRGTSLTIQCQVDSQVTMMFWYRQQPGQSLTLIATANQGSEATYESGFVIDKFPISRPNLTFSTLTVSNMSPEDSSIYLCSVERETEAFFGQGTRLTVV.

The chain carries TRBV9 and TRBJ2-1, with TRBD2 matching 7 bases. Germline assignment: CDR1 SGDLS and CDR2 YYNGEE. The CDR3 covers 16 residues. With 0 bases clipped from V and 6 bases from J, the junction kept 9 bases outside the gene matches. CDR3: CASSVGSLARSNEQFF. In DNA, the CDR3 is TGTGCCAGCAGCGTAGGGTCACTAGCGAGATCCAATGAGCAGTTCTTC.

This clone is a singleton in its sample. The chain recombines TRBV5-1 with TRBJ1-2; D gene unclear. This CDR3 contains 13 residues. Trimming took 1 base from V and 8 from J, leaving 12 bases between them. Germline V gene sequence: CDR1 SGHRS, CDR2 YFSETQ. The CDR3 protein is CASSLNWQSGYTF. The CDR3 bases are TGCGCCAGCAGCTTGAATTGGCAGTCGGGCTACACCTTC.

The rearrangement joins TRBV9 to TRBJ2-7, with a possible D match to TRBD2 (5 bases). The CDR3 has 14 amino acids. Germline values: CDR1 SGDLS, CDR2 YYNGEE. V was clipped by 4 bases and J by 3 bases, with 14 bases between them. CDR3 in amino acids: CASSLRPGSYEQYF. The CDR3 bases are TGTGCCAGCAGCCTAAGACCGGGGAGCTACGAGCAGTACTTC.